This T cell receptor (beta chain) was captured in a study of blood T cell repertoires in COVID-19. The wider study: Samples came from the United States, Italy and Spain, spanning acute and convalescent COVID-19. T cells, B-cell-depleted T cells, or PBMCs provided the cDNA or gDNA that served as material.

In the original workflow: Amplified reference gene primers provided the basis for estimating nucleated cell counts. Data came from immunoSEQ multiplex PCR; TCRdb stores just in-frame clones and leaves some out. Clone size and V and J calls were adopted from that table, with D and trimming inferred from the DNA. The sample includes more than 140,000 clones, 70% to 90% of them seen just once. This clone has only one observation. The germline CDR1 and CDR2 sequences are KGHDR and SFDVKD. This CDR3 spans 13 amino acids. Trimming left V 7 bases short and J 3 bases short, with 11 bases between. The chain links TRBV24-1 to TRBJ1-1; possibly TRBD1 for D (6 bases). This sequence originates from an older woman with acute or convalescent COVID-19. Sequenced input: peripheral blood. CDR3 protein: CATRQGGDTEAFF. DNA for the CDR3: TGTGCCACCAGACAGGGAGGGGACACTGAAGCTTTCTTT.